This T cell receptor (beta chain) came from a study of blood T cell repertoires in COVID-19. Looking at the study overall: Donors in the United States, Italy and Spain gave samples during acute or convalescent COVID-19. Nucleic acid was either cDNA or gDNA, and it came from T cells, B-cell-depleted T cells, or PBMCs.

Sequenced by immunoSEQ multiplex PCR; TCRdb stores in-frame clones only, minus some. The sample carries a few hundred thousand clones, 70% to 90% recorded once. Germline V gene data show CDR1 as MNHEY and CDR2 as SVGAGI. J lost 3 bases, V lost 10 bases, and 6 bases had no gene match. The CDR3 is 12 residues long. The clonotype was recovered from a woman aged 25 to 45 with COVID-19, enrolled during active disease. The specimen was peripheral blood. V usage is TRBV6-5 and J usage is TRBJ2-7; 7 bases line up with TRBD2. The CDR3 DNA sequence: TGTGCCAATGGCCCGGGAGGCTACGAGCAGTACTTC. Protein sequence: CANGPGGYEQYF.